The 14 T cell receptor beta chains listed next were all sequenced from one sample in a study of OX40 agonist ivuxolimab in advanced cancers. Measured with immunoSEQ multiplex PCR; TCRdb has only the in-frame clones, and not every one. The sample has about 73,000 clones; 75% to 90% are singletons. This material consisted of CD4+ or CD8+ T cells sorted from blood, taken in a trial of the OX40 agonist ivuxolimab. Source of these receptors: an adult with an advanced solid tumor such as melanoma, head and neck, liver or kidney cancer.

The chain joins TRBV14 to TRBJ2-2; 11 bases agree with TRBD2. CDR3 length equals 20 residues. The germline CDR1 and CDR2 sequences are SGHDN and FVKESK. V dropped 0 bases and J dropped 3; count of bases not matched to a gene: 12. The CDR3 DNA follows: TGTGCCAGCAGCCAAGATTTAGTACTAGCGGGAGTAGGTGACACCGGGGAGCTGTTTTTT. This encodes CASSQDLVLAGVGDTGELFF.

The V gene is TRBV19, the J gene TRBJ1-1; D is undetermined. V gave up 10 bases and J gave up 5 bases, with 11 bases separating them. CDR1 is LNHDA and CDR2 is SQIVND in the germline V gene (reference sequence). This CDR3 region has 11 residues. As DNA, the CDR3 is TGTGCCACCCTCGTGGGTACTGAAGCTTTCTTT. This codes for CATLVGTEAFF. Looking up the rest from reference TRBV19 and TRBJ1-1 gives the full variable domain: DGGITQSPKYLFRKEGQNVTLSCEQNLNHDAMYWYRQDPGQGLRLIYYSQIVNDFQKGDIAEGYSVSREKKESFPLTVTSAQKNPTAFYLCATLVGTEAFFGQGTRLTVV.

This CDR3 is CASSAPPGTGFGSYNEQFF. The CDR3 nucleotides read TGTGCCAGCAGCGCCCCCCCCGGGACAGGGTTTGGGTCCTACAATGAGCAGTTCTTC. V is TRBV5-4 and J is TRBJ2-1, with 9 bases fitting TRBD1. J was trimmed by 1 base and V by 4 bases; bases with no gene match: 15. Germline assignment: CDR1 SGHNT and CDR2 YYREEE (reference sequence). The CDR3 is made up of 19 amino acids.

V usage is TRBV4-1 and J usage is TRBJ2-3; 10 nucleotides match TRBD2. CDR1 is MGHRA, CDR2 YSYEKL, per germline. The CDR3 consists of 18 residues. The V and J ends lost 2 bases and 2 bases, in that order; junction bases with no gene match: 10. The CDR3 DNA sequence: TGCGCCAGCAGCCAAACTCCCCGGACTAGCGGTTACACAGATACGCAGTATTTT. It yields the protein CASSQTPRTSGYTDTQYF.

The rearrangement links TRBV6-4 to TRBJ2-1, with D unresolved. This CDR3 is built from 13 residues. Germline lookup yields CDR1 MRHNA and CDR2 SNTAGT. V was cut by 8 bases and J by 4 bases, with 12 bases left in between. CDR3 sequence: CASSQEEYNEQFF. The CDR3 DNA reads TGTGCCAGCTCCCAAGAAGAGTACAATGAGCAGTTCTTC.

The chain carries TRBV10-3 and TRBJ1-2; 7 positions agree with TRBD1. With 2 bases clipped from V and 7 bases from J, the junction kept 4 bases outside the gene matches. Germline lookup yields CDR1 ENHRY and CDR2 SYGVKD. The CDR3 extends over 13 amino acids. The CDR3 spells CAISEEGAGGYTF. The CDR3 DNA reads as TGTGCCATCAGTGAGGAGGGGGCGGGTGGCTACACCTTC.

This chain joins TRBV7-6 and TRBJ2-1; no reliable D call. V was pared by 1 base and J by 3 bases, with 7 bases between. This CDR3 is 14 amino acids long. CDR1 is SGHVS, CDR2 FNYEAQ, per germline. The CDR3 is CASSLETDYNEQFF. The CDR3 bases are TGTGCCAGCAGCTTAGAAACCGACTACAATGAGCAGTTCTTC.

This chain links TRBV5-5 with TRBJ1-2, with D hard to call. Trimming pared 1 base from V and 7 bases from J, leaving 8 bases between. CDR3 length equals 12 residues. The germline gives CDR1 SGHKS, CDR2 YYEKEE (reference sequence). This CDR3 reads CASSLWLGGYTF. The CDR3 bases are TGTGCCAGCAGCTTGTGGCTAGGTGGCTACACCTTC.

J is TRBJ2-2 and V is TRBV2; D perhaps matches TRBD1 (6 bases). Germline V gene data show CDR1 as SNHLY and CDR2 as FYNNEI. The V and J ends lost 2 bases and 2 bases respectively, with 9 bases between them. This CDR3 is 15 amino acids long. CDR3 sequence reads: CASSESGGNTGELFF. CDR3 DNA: TGTGCCAGCAGTGAATCTGGGGGCAACACCGGGGAGCTGTTTTTT.

The V and J genes are TRBV6-5 and TRBJ2-7, with D tentatively TRBD1 (5 bases). This CDR3 region has 14 residues. The V and J ends lost 0 bases and 2 bases respectively, with 8 bases between them. CDR1 is MNHEY, CDR2 SVGAGI, per germline. CDR3 amino acids: CASSYSSGPYEQYF. The CDR3 nucleotides read TGTGCCAGCAGTTACTCTTCAGGGCCCTACGAGCAGTACTTC.

This clone was recorded only once. V is TRBV5-4 and J is TRBJ1-2; D might be TRBD1 (5 bases). V was clipped by 4 bases and J by 7 bases, with 17 bases between them. CDR1 and CDR2 from the germline V gene are SGHNT and YYREEE (reference sequence). The CDR3 runs 14 residues. The CDR3 DNA is TGTGCCAGCAGCCCGGACGGGGGTATGGTTGGCTACACCTTC. Residues: CASSPDGGMVGYTF.

In its sample, this clone was seen once. This chain joins TRBV9 and TRBJ1-2; D is ambiguous. The CDR3 runs to 14 residues. The V end lost 3 bases, the J end lost 8 bases, and 17 bases lay between the germline ends. CDR1 and CDR2 (germline): SGDLS, YYNGEE. The CDR3 coding sequence is TGTGCCAGCAGCGCGATGACGGAATACCTAGGCTACACCTTC. Encoded protein: CASSAMTEYLGYTF. Together with reference TRBV9 and TRBJ1-2, the CDR3 gives the full variable domain: DSGVTQTPKHLITATGQRVTLRCSPRSGDLSVYWYQQSLDQGLQFLIQYYNGEERAKGNILERFSAQQFPDLHSELNLSSLELGDSALYFCASSAMTEYLGYTFGSGTRLTVV.

The rearrangement joins TRBV5-4 to TRBJ2-1, with TRBD2 matching 8 bases. V lost 4 bases and J lost 4; bases outside the gene matches: 7. The CDR3 is 15 amino acids. The germline V gene encodes CDR1 SGHNT and CDR2 YYREEE (reference sequence). Here the CDR3 DNA reads TGTGCCAGCAGCCCGCCGAGCGGGGGTTACAATGAGCAGTTCTTC. Translation: CASSPPSGGYNEQFF.

In this sample, this clone turned up once. The chain joins TRBV2 to TRBJ1-1, with 7 nucleotides matching TRBD1. Germline V gene sequence: CDR1 SNHLY, CDR2 FYNNEI. The length of the CDR3 is 14 residues. V lost 9 bases to trimming and J lost 1 base; unmatched junction nucleotides: 8. The CDR3 reads CASQGGGRNTEAFF. CDR3 DNA sequence: TGTGCCAGTCAGGGGGGGGGAAGGAACACTGAAGCTTTCTTT.